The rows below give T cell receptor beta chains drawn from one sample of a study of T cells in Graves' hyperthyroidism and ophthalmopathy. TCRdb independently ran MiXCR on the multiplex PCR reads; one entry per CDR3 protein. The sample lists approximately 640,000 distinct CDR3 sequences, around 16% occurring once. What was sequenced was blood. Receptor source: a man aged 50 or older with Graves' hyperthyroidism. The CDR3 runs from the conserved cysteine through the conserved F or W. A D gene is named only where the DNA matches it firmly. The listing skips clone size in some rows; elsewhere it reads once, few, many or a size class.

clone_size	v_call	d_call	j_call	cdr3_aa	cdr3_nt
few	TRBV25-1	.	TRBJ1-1	CASRQPGHTEAFF	TGTGCCAGCAGACAACCGGGGCACACTGAAGCTTTCTTT
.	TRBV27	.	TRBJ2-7	CASSLGELYYEQYF	TGTGCCAGCAGCCTGGGGGAGCTTTACTACGAGCAGTACTTC
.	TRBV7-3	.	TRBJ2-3	CASSLQDMSTDTQYF	TGTGCCAGCAGCTTACAGGACATGAGCACAGATACGCAGTATTTT
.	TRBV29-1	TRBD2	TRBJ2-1	CSVEGGLAEYNEQFF	TGCAGCGTTGAAGGAGGTCTAGCGGAGTACAATGAGCAGTTCTTC
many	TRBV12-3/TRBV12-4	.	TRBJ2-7	CASSFYSGEYEQYF	TGTGCCAGCAGTTTTTATTCTGGGGAATACGAGCAGTACTTC
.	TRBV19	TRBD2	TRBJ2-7	CASSPWASGGSYEQYF	TGTGCCAGTTCCCCCTGGGCTAGCGGGGGCTCCTACGAGCAGTACTTC
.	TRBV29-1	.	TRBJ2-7	CSVARPASYEQYF	TGCAGCGTTGCCCGTCCAGCCTCCTACGAGCAGTACTTC
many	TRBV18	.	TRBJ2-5	CASSPPSKETQYF	TGTGCCAGCTCACCCCCAAGCAAGGAGACCCAGTACTTC
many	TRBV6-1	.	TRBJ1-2	CASSEHRNYGYTF	TGTGCCAGCAGTGAGCACCGTAACTATGGCTACACCTTC
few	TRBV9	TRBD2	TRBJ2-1	CASSEREYDYNEQFF	TGTGCCAGCAGCGAGCGGGAGTATGACTACAATGAGCAGTTCTTC
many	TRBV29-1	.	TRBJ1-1	CSVEPGTEAFF	TGCAGCGTTGAACCGGGGACTGAAGCTTTCTTT
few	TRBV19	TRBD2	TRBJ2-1	CASTSGLAGTYNEQFF	TGTGCCAGTACCTCAGGACTAGCGGGAACGTACAATGAGCAGTTCTTC
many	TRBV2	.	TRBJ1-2	CASRPDSYGSGGYTF	TGTGCCAGCAGACCCGACAGTTATGGGAGTGGTGGCTACACCTTC
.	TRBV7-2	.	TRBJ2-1	CASSYTHSNEQFF	TGTGCCAGCAGCTACACCCACTCCAATGAGCAGTTCTTC
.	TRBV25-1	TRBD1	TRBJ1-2	CASGMTGGSYGYTF	TGTGCCAGTGGGATGACAGGGGGCAGCTATGGCTACACCTTC
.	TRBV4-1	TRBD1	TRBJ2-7	CASSQSRDRLYEQYF	TGCGCCAGCAGCCAGAGCCGGGACAGGCTCTACGAGCAGTACTTC
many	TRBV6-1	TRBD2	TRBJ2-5	CASRRLAGEVEYVGETQYF	TGTGCCAGCAGGAGACTAGCGGGAGAGGTCGAGTACGTGGGGGAGACCCAGTACTTC
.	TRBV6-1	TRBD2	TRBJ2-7	CASRGGGSDYEQYF	TGTGCCAGCAGGGGGGGGGGGTCCGACTACGAGCAGTACTTC
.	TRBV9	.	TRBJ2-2	CASSVETGGAAGELFF	TGTGCCAGCAGCGTAGAAACAGGGGGGGCGGCCGGGGAGCTGTTTTTT
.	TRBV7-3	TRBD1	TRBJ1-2	CASSPTGGLLYGYTF	TGTGCCAGCAGCCCGACAGGGGGCCTGCTTTATGGCTACACCTTC
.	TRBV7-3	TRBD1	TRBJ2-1	CASSLTPGRGTGSNEQFF	TGTGCCAGCAGCTTAACCCCCGGTAGAGGGACAGGGTCCAATGAGCAGTTCTTC
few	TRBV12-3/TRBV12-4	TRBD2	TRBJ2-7	CASSPGLAGVRVQYF	TGTGCCAGCAGTCCGGGACTAGCGGGAGTCCGCGTGCAGTACTTC
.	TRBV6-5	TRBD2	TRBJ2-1	CASSYSLAGYNEQFF	TGTGCCAGCAGTTACTCTCTAGCGGGATACAATGAGCAGTTCTTC
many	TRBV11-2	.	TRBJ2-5	CASSLDAKTQYF	TGTGCCAGCAGCTTAGATGCGAAGACCCAGTACTTC
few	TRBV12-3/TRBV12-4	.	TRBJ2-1	CASSRQRRYNEQFF	TGTGCCAGCAGTCGACAGCGGCGCTACAATGAGCAGTTCTTC
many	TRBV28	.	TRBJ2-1	CASSLIGRGNEQFF	TGTGCCAGCAGTTTAATTGGCAGGGGTAATGAGCAGTTCTTC
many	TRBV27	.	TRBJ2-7	CASSGGIYEQYF	TGTGCCAGCAGTGGTGGGATTTACGAGCAGTACTTC
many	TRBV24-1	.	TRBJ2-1	CATSDYRLRSYNEQFF	TGTGCCACCAGTGACTACCGGCTCAGGTCCTACAATGAGCAGTTCTTC
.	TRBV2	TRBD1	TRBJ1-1	CASSEPLTGENTEAFF	TGTGCCAGCAGTGAACCCCTGACAGGGGAGAACACTGAAGCTTTCTTT
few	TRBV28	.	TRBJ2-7	CASSYGLAYEQYF	TGTGCCAGCAGTTACGGGTTAGCCTACGAGCAGTACTTC
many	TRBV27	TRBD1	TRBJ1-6	CASSSQTGSRAPLHF	TGTGCCAGCAGTTCGCAGACAGGGTCTAGGGCACCCCTCCACTTT
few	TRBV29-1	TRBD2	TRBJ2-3	CSVSSGRAGDTQYF	TGCAGCGTTTCTAGCGGGAGGGCCGGGGATACGCAGTATTTT
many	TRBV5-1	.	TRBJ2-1	CASSLGTLTEQFF	TGCGCCAGCAGCTTGGGGACATTAACTGAGCAGTTCTTC
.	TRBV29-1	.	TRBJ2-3	CSVESVPSTDTQYF	TGCAGCGTTGAGAGCGTGCCTAGCACAGATACGCAGTATTTT
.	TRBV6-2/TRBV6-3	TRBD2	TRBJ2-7	CASSSGTSGRVYEQYF	TGTGCCAGCAGTAGTGGGACTAGCGGGAGGGTTTACGAGCAGTACTTC
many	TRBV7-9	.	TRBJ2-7	CASSSLRDGLSYEQYF	TGTGCCAGCAGCTCTCTCCGGGACGGACTTTCCTACGAGCAGTACTTC
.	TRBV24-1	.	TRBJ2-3	CATSDTTARDTQYF	TGTGCCACCAGTGATACAACTGCGAGGGATACGCAGTATTTT
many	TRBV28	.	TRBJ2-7	CSAEGQVWGEQYF	TGTTCTGCGGAGGGCCAGGTGTGGGGCGAGCAGTACTTC
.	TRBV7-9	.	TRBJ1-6	CASSWGRLDSPLHF	TGTGCCAGCAGCTGGGGACGTCTAGATTCACCCCTCCACTTT